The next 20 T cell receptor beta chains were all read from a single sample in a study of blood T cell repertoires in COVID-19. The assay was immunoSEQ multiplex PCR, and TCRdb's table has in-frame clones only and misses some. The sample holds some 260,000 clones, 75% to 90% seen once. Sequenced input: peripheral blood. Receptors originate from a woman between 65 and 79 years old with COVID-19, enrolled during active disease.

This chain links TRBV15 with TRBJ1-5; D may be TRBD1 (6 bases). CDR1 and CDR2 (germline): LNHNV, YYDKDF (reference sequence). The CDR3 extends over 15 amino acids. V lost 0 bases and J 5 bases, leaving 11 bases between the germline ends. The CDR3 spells CATSRDQQGHQPQHF. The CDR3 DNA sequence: TGTGCCACCAGCAGAGATCAACAGGGCCATCAGCCCCAGCATTTT.

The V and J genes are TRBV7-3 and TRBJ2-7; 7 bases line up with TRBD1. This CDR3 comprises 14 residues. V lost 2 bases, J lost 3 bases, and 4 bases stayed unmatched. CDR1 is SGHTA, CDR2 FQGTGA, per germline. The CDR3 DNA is TGTGCCAGCAGCTTAGGCAGGGGGAGCTACGAGCAGTACTTC. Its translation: CASSLGRGSYEQYF.

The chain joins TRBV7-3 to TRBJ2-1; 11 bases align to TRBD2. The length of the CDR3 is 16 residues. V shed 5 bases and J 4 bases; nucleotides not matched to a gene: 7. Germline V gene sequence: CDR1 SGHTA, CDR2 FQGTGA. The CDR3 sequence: CASSGSTSGNYNEQFF. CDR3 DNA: TGTGCCAGCAGCGGATCGACTAGCGGGAATTACAATGAGCAGTTCTTC.

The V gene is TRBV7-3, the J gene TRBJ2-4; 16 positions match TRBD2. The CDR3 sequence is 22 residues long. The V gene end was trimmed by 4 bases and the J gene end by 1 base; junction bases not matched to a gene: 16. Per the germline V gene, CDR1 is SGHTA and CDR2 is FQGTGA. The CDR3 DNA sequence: TGTGCCAGCAGCTCCCGAATTAATTCCGGGACTAGCGGGAGGGAGGCCAAAAACATTCAGTACTTC. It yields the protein CASSSRINSGTSGREAKNIQYF. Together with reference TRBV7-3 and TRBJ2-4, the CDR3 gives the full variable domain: GAGVSQTPSNKVTEKGKYVELRCDPISGHTALYWYRQSLGQGPEFLIYFQGTGAADDSGLPNDRFFAVRPEGSVSTLKIQRTERGDSAVYLCASSSRINSGTSGREAKNIQYFGAGTRLSVL.

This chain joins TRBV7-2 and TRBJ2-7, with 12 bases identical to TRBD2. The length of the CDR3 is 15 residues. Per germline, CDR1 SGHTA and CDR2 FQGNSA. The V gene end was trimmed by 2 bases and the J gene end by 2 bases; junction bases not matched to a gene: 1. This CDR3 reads CASSLTSGRPYEQYF. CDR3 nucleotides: TGTGCCAGCAGCTTAACTAGCGGGAGGCCCTACGAGCAGTACTTC.

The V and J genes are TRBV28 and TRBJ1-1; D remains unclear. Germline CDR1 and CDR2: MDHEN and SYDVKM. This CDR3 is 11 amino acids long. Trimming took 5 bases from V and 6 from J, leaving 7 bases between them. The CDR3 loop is CASSNPSEAFF. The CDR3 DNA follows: TGTGCCAGCAGTAATCCGTCTGAAGCTTTCTTT.

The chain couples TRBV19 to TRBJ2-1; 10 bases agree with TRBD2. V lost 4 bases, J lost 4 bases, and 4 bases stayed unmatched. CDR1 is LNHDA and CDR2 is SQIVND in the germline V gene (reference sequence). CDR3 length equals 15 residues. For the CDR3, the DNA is TGTGCCAGTAGTACTACTAGCGGGACTTACAATGAGCAGTTCTTC. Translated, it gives CASSTTSGTYNEQFF.

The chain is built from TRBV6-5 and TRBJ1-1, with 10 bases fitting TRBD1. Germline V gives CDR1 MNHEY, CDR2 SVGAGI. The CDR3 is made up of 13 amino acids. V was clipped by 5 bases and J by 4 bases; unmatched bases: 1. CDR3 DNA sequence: TGTGCCAGCAGTAGGGACAGGGGCACTGAAGCTTTCTTT. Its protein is CASSRDRGTEAFF.

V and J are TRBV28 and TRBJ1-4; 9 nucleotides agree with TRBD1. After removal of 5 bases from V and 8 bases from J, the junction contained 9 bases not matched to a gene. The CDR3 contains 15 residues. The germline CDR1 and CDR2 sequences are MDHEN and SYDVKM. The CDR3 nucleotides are TGTGCCAGCAGTGAAAACAGGGGGCGGGGAGAAAAACTGTTTTTT. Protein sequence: CASSENRGRGEKLFF. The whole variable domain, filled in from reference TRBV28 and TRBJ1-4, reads DVKVTQSSRYLVKRTGEKVFLECVQDMDHENMFWYRQDPGLGLRLIYFSYDVKMKEKGDIPEGYSVSREKKERFSLILESASTNQTSMYLCASSENRGRGEKLFFGSGTQLSVL.

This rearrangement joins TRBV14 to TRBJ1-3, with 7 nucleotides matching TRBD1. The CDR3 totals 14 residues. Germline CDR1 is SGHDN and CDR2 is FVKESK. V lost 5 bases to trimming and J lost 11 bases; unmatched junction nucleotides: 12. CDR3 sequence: CASSSPGQHLSIYF. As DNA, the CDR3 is TGTGCCAGCAGCTCCCCGGGACAGCACCTCTCCATATATTTT.

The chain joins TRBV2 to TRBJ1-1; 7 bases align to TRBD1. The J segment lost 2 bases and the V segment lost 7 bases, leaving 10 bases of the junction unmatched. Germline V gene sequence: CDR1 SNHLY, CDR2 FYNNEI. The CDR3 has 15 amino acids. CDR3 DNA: TGTGCCAGCACGGTAGGACAGGCACCTAACACTGAAGCTTTCTTT. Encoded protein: CASTVGQAPNTEAFF.

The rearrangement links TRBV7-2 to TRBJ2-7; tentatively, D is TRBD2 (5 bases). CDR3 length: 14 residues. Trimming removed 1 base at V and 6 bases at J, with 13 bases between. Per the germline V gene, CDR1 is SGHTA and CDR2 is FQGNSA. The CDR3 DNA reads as TGTGCCAGCAGCTTAGATCCGGGGAAAGGCGAGCAGTACTTC. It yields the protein CASSLDPGKGEQYF.

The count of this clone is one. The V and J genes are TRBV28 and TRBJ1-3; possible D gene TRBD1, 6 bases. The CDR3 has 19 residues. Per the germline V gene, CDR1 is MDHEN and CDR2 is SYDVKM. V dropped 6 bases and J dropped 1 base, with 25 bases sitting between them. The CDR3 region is CASRPQGWPEGMSGNTIYF. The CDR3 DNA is TGTGCCAGCAGACCACAGGGTTGGCCAGAGGGGATGTCTGGAAACACCATATATTTT.

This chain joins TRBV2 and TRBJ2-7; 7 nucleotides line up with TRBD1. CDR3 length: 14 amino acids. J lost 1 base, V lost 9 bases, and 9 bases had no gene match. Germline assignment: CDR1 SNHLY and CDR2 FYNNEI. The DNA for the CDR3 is TGTGCCAGTTCAACACAGGGGACATCCTACGAGCAGTACTTC. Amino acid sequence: CASSTQGTSYEQYF.

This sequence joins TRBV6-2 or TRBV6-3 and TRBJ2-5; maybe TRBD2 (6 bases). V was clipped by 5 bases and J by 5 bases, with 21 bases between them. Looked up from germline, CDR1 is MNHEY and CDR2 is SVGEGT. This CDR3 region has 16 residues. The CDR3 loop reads CASSNLALGGGETQYF. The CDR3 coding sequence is TGTGCCAGCAGTAACCTGGCCCTGGGTGGGGGGGAGACCCAGTACTTC.

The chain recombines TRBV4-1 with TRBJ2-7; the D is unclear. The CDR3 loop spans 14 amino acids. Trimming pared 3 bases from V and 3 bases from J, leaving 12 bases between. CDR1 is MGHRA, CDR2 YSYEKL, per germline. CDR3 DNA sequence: TGCGCCAGCAGCCACCCGACTCGTCGCTACGAGCAGTACTTC. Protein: CASSHPTRRYEQYF.

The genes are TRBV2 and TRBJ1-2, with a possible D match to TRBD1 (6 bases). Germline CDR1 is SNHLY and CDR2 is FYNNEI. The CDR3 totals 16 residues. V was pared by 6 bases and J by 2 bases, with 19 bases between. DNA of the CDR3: TGTGCCAGCAGAGACGGAAAACTTCAGGGGAACTATGGCTACACCTTC. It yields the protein CASRDGKLQGNYGYTF.

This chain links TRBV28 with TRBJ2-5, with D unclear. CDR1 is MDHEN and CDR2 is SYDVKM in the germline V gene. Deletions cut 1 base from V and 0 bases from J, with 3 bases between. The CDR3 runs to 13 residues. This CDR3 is CASSLSYQETQYF. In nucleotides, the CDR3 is TGTGCCAGCAGTTTATCCTACCAAGAGACCCAGTACTTC.

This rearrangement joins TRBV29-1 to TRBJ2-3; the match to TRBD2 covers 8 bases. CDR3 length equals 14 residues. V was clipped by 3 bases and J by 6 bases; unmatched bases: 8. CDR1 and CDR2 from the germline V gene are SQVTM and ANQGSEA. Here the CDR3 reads CSVDGTRGVDTQYF. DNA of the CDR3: TGCAGCGTTGACGGGACTAGGGGAGTGGATACGCAGTATTTT.

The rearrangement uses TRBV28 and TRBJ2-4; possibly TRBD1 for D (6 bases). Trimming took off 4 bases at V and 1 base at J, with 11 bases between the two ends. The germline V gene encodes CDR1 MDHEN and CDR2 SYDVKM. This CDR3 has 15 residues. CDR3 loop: CASSSQGMAKNIQYF. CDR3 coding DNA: TGTGCCAGCAGTTCACAGGGCATGGCCAAAAACATTCAGTACTTC.